A selection of T cell receptor beta chains follows, all from one sample in a study of T cells after yellow fever vaccination. TCRdb reprocessed the 5' RACE reads via MiXCR and lists one record per CDR3 protein. The table has 450,000 to 550,000 distinct CDR3 sequences, 15% to 20% seen once. Sequenced material: PBMCs, taken 15 days after the yellow fever booster vaccination. These receptors were taken from a man younger than 40 who received the YFV17D yellow fever vaccine. Both conserved end residues are part of each CDR3. The order of the fields is clone size, J gene, V gene, CDR3 protein. Only part of the rows carry a size: once, few, many, or a class if the clone is expanded.

abundance: NA; j_gene: TRBJ2-3; v_gene: TRBV6-4; CDR3aa: CATPGGGTDTQYF
abundance: NA; j_gene: TRBJ2-1; v_gene: TRBV10-3; CDR3aa: CAISESGGDEQFF
abundance: once; j_gene: TRBJ1-2; v_gene: TRBV5-5; CDR3aa: CASSLLSHPAYTF
abundance: few; j_gene: TRBJ2-1; v_gene: TRBV11-2; CDR3aa: CASSGGGDVRSSYNEQFF
abundance: NA; j_gene: TRBJ2-7; v_gene: TRBV12-3/TRBV12-4; CDR3aa: CASSLGQKFYEQYF
abundance: few; j_gene: TRBJ2-3; v_gene: TRBV6-5; CDR3aa: CASSYSAGTQYF
abundance: NA; j_gene: TRBJ2-2; v_gene: TRBV11-2; CDR3aa: CASSEGWWYWRGGTGELFF
abundance: NA; j_gene: TRBJ1-1; v_gene: TRBV7-8; CDR3aa: CASSLRAGVLVNTEAFF
abundance: NA; j_gene: TRBJ2-7; v_gene: TRBV5-1; CDR3aa: CASSLEVTGTYEQYF
abundance: NA; j_gene: TRBJ1-6; v_gene: TRBV28; CDR3aa: CASSLPGDSPLHF
abundance: NA; j_gene: TRBJ2-5; v_gene: TRBV5-1; CDR3aa: CASSPWTSGRATETQYF
abundance: NA; j_gene: TRBJ2-1; v_gene: TRBV11-2; CDR3aa: CAVRGDPWNEQFF
abundance: few; j_gene: TRBJ2-5; v_gene: TRBV7-2; CDR3aa: CASRADLGRAETQYF
abundance: NA; j_gene: TRBJ2-7; v_gene: TRBV7-2; CDR3aa: CASRPTGSSYEQYF
abundance: NA; j_gene: TRBJ1-6; v_gene: TRBV6-5; CDR3aa: CASSSQQGFSPLHF
abundance: NA; j_gene: TRBJ2-1; v_gene: TRBV20-1; CDR3aa: CSAIDNEQFF
abundance: NA; j_gene: TRBJ1-1; v_gene: TRBV29-1; CDR3aa: CSVERVPGPNTEAFF
abundance: many; j_gene: TRBJ2-5; v_gene: TRBV5-5; CDR3aa: CASSLERGETQYF
abundance: NA; j_gene: TRBJ2-5; v_gene: TRBV29-1; CDR3aa: CSVRGLADQETQYF
abundance: few; j_gene: TRBJ2-4; v_gene: TRBV11-2; CDR3aa: CASSLNPASGSLVHKNIQYF
abundance: NA; j_gene: TRBJ2-3; v_gene: TRBV6-2/TRBV6-3; CDR3aa: CASSLGTSGRPLLYF
abundance: few; j_gene: TRBJ2-3; v_gene: TRBV20-1; CDR3aa: CSAPRVRDTDTQYF
abundance: few; j_gene: TRBJ2-7; v_gene: TRBV24-1; CDR3aa: CATRELRTGGYEQYF
abundance: few; j_gene: TRBJ2-1; v_gene: TRBV20-1; CDR3aa: CSATIAGGPQDEQFF
abundance: NA; j_gene: TRBJ2-7; v_gene: TRBV20-1; CDR3aa: CSARGTVPSSGEQYF
abundance: few; j_gene: TRBJ2-2; v_gene: TRBV10-3; CDR3aa: CAISGGQGANTGELFF
abundance: few; j_gene: TRBJ2-5; v_gene: TRBV1; CDR3aa: CTSSQPSGRGYQETQYF
abundance: NA; j_gene: TRBJ2-1; v_gene: TRBV6-4; CDR3aa: CASSRSRNSYNEQFF
abundance: few; j_gene: TRBJ2-1; v_gene: TRBV7-6; CDR3aa: CASSLKPPEQFF
abundance: NA; j_gene: TRBJ2-5; v_gene: TRBV7-8; CDR3aa: CASSLAPTQYF
abundance: few; j_gene: TRBJ2-5; v_gene: TRBV6-2/TRBV6-3; CDR3aa: CASRVEVGLRETQYF